What follows is one T cell receptor (beta chain) and its context. The sample comes from a study of preoperative IRX-2 immunotherapy in early breast cancer. Sequencing was performed with immunoSEQ multiplex PCR; in TCRdb, only in-frame clones are kept and a portion is missing. The sample lists 30,000 to 35,000 clones, 75% to 90% occurring once. As to treatment: preoperative locoregional IRX-2 cytokine immunotherapy. Between the trimmed V and J ends, which lost 3 bases and 5 bases, there was a span of 19 bases. In germline, CDR1 is LNHNV, CDR2 YYDKDF (reference sequence). CDR3 length: 16 residues. The chain couples TRBV15 to TRBJ2-5; tentatively, D is TRBD2 (5 bases). The material was lymph node tissue, obtained from a patient treated with IRX-2 immunotherapy. The clonotype was recovered from a human donor with breast cancer. Here the CDR3 reads CATSRGNQEVWETQYF. The CDR3 DNA is TGTGCCACCAGCAGGGGGAACCAGGAGGTCTGGGAGACCCAGTACTTC.